These 21 T cell receptor beta chains share one sample of origin, sequenced in a study of cytomegalovirus exposure and HLA in healthy donors (dated by TCRdb to 2016 to 2017). Libraries were prepared through the immunoSEQ multiplex PCR assay. A mixture of 60 forward primers for TCR Vbeta segments and 13 reverse primers for TCR Jbeta segments was used in the multiplex PCR. The source is immuneACCESS, and TCRdb retained only in-frame sequences with V and J called. Part of the clones is not carried over; for the studies checked, unresolved V genes explain less than half of this, and the remainder is unexplained. For this sample the table gives 150,000 to 200,000 clones, of which about 80% were detected only once. The top ten hold approximately 2.2% of the sample. The sample consisted of PBMCs. These TCRs come from a woman younger than 45 in good health and CMV-seropositive.

This chain links TRBV12-5 with TRBJ2-4; 8 bases fit TRBD2. J gave up 7 bases and V 1 base, and 9 bases lay outside the gene matches. The germline CDR1 and CDR2 sequences are LGHNT and FRNRAP. The CDR3 totals 16 residues. The CDR3 sequence: CASGLAAGVSWNIQYF. The CDR3 coding sequence is TGTGCTAGTGGTTTGGCAGCGGGAGTGAGTTGGAACATTCAGTACTTC.

This chain links TRBV28 with TRBJ1-6, with TRBD1 as a possible D gene (5 bases). CDR1 and CDR2 (germline): MDHEN, SYDVKM. V dropped 6 bases and J dropped 0 bases, with 18 bases sitting between them. CDR3 length: 18 amino acids. The CDR3 region has the DNA TGTGCCAGCAGCTCGCTGGGGGGGGGTAGCTCCTATAATTCACCCCTCCACTTT. Translating gives CASSSLGGGSSYNSPLHF. Combining the CDR3 with reference TRBV28 and TRBJ1-6 gives the whole variable domain DVKVTQSSRYLVKRTGEKVFLECVQDMDHENMFWYRQDPGLGLRLIYFSYDVKMKEKGDIPEGYSVSREKKERFSLILESASTNQTSMYLCASSSLGGGSSYNSPLHFGNGTRLTVT.

This rearrangement joins TRBV19 to TRBJ2-1; TRBD2 aligns across 9 bases. CDR1 LNHDA and CDR2 SQIVND come from the germline V gene (reference sequence). V shed 3 bases, J shed 0 bases, and the junction held 12 bases outside the gene matches. CDR3 size: 19 residues. The CDR3 here is CASSIERVAGVSSYNEQFF. CDR3 in DNA: TGTGCCAGTAGTATTGAACGGGTAGCGGGGGTGAGCTCCTACAATGAGCAGTTCTTC.

The CDR3 reads CASSPDWGNYNEQFF. The CDR3 region has the DNA TGTGCCAGCAGCCCGGACTGGGGAAACTACAATGAGCAGTTCTTC. V usage is TRBV27 and J usage is TRBJ2-1; weak D call: TRBD2 (5 bases). V was clipped by 6 bases and J by 3 bases, with 15 bases between them. The CDR3 extends over 15 amino acids. Germline CDR1 reads MNHEY; CDR2 reads SMNVEV (reference sequence).

This clone turned up a few times. V is TRBV5-4 and J is TRBJ1-2; possibly TRBD1 for D (6 bases). The ends were cut back, 3 bases at V and 3 bases at J, with 15 bases in the middle. From germline, CDR1 is SGHNT and CDR2 YYREEE (reference sequence). This CDR3 is 15 amino acids long. The CDR3 spells CASSSGGGHYYGYTF. CDR3 DNA: TGTGCCAGCAGCTCTGGTGGGGGACACTACTATGGCTACACCTTC.

This clone was counted between two and nine times. V is TRBV9 and J is TRBJ1-1, with D unresolved. There are 17 residues in the CDR3. CDR1 and CDR2 from the germline V gene are SGDLS and YYNGEE. Trimming took off 4 bases at V and 1 base at J, with 20 bases between the two ends. CDR3 DNA sequence: TGTGCCAGCAGCCCAAGTGGTGGGAGTCTAAAGAACACTGAAGCTTTCTTT. Protein: CASSPSGGSLKNTEAFF.

The rearrangement links TRBV5-1 to TRBJ2-7, with TRBD1 matching over 9 bases. Germline V gene lookup returns CDR1 SGHRS and CDR2 YFSETQ. V lost 3 bases, J lost 2 bases, and 3 bases stayed unmatched. The CDR3 is made up of 14 amino acids. In DNA, the CDR3 is TGCGCCAGCAGCTGGACAGGGGAGGCCTACGAGCAGTACTTC. Its protein product is CASSWTGEAYEQYF.

The genes are TRBV5-1 and TRBJ2-7; 16 bases map to TRBD2. CDR3 length equals 18 residues. Germline V CDR1 and CDR2: SGHRS, YFSETQ. V lost 3 bases, J lost 0 bases, and 6 bases stayed unmatched. In nucleotides, the CDR3 is TGCGCCAGCAGCTCGGGACTAGCGGGGGGGCAGAGCTCCTACGAGCAGTACTTC. This encodes CASSSGLAGGQSSYEQYF. The full variable domain, completed using reference TRBV5-1 and TRBJ2-7, is KAGVTQTPRYLIKTRGQQVTLSCSPISGHRSVSWYQQTPGQGLQFLFEYFSETQRNKGNFPGRFSGRQFSNSRSEMNVSTLELGDSALYLCASSSGLAGGQSSYEQYFGPGTRLTVT.

The J gene is TRBJ1-2, the V gene TRBV7-2, with 7 bases lining up with TRBD1. In germline, CDR1 is SGHTA, CDR2 FQGNSA. This CDR3 is built from 15 residues. Germline trimming cut 6 bases from V and 1 base from J; bases unmatched to any gene: 8. This chain's CDR3 is CASSGEGGGNYGYTF. DNA for the CDR3: TGTGCCAGCAGTGGGGAAGGGGGCGGTAACTATGGCTACACCTTC.

The CDR3 sequence is CASSSGASGALYEQYF. CDR3 nucleotide sequence: TGTGCCAGCAGCTCCGGAGCGAGCGGGGCCCTCTACGAGCAGTACTTC. The rearrangement links TRBV5-4 to TRBJ2-7, with 7 positions matching TRBD2. Germline CDR1 reads SGHNT; CDR2 reads YYREEE (reference sequence). The CDR3 consists of 16 residues. Trimming cost V 3 bases and J 3 bases; bases outside gene matches: 12.

In this sample, this clone turned up a few times. The chain employs TRBV5-8 and TRBJ1-5; the D is unclear. V dropped 0 bases and J dropped 7 bases, with 11 bases sitting between them. The CDR3 is made up of 14 amino acids. CDR1 and CDR2 from the germline V gene are SGHTS and YDEGEE. CDR3 loop: CASSLVFGVQPQHF. In DNA, the CDR3 is TGTGCCAGCAGCTTGGTCTTCGGGGTACAGCCCCAGCATTTT.

The chain employs TRBV29-1 and TRBJ2-7; D may be TRBD1 (5 bases). Between the trimmed V and J ends, which lost 6 bases and 3 bases, there was a span of 18 bases. The CDR3 runs to 14 residues. Per germline, CDR1 SQVTM and CDR2 ANQGSEA. The CDR3 sequence is CSVRPSGPDYEQYF. The CDR3 coding sequence is TGCAGCGTGCGTCCGTCAGGGCCTGACTACGAGCAGTACTTC.

The gene calls are TRBV6-6 and TRBJ2-1, with 7 nucleotides matching TRBD2. With V trimmed by 4 bases and J by 4 bases, 7 bases remained unmatched. There are 15 residues in the CDR3. CDR1 and CDR2 from the germline V gene are MNHNY and SVGAGI (reference sequence). CDR3 sequence reads: CASSSSGPQYNEQFF. The DNA of the CDR3 is TGTGCCAGCAGTTCTAGCGGCCCACAATACAATGAGCAGTTCTTC.

J is TRBJ2-1 and V is TRBV27; a weak D match, TRBD2 (5 bases). The CDR3 is made up of 13 amino acids. V was trimmed by 8 bases and J by 1 base, leaving 9 bases between them. The germline CDR1 and CDR2 sequences are MNHEY and SMNVEV (reference sequence). The CDR3 loop is CASGEGSYNEQFF. CDR3 nucleotide sequence: TGTGCCAGCGGCGAGGGTTCCTACAATGAGCAGTTCTTC.

The chain carries TRBV7-9 and TRBJ2-7; TRBD2 might be the D (5 bases). V gave up 3 bases and J gave up 0 bases, with 12 bases separating them. Per the germline V gene, CDR1 is SEHNR and CDR2 is FQNEAQ (reference sequence). The CDR3 runs to 15 residues. In nucleotides, the CDR3 is TGTGCCAGCAGCTTTATCCGGGGAAACTCCTACGAGCAGTACTTC. It codes for CASSFIRGNSYEQYF. Combining the CDR3 with reference TRBV7-9 and TRBJ2-7 gives the whole variable domain DTGVSQNPRHKITKRGQNVTFRCDPISEHNRLYWYRQTLGQGPEFLTYFQNEAQLEKSRLLSDRFSAERPKGSFSTLEIQRTEQGDSAMYLCASSFIRGNSYEQYFGPGTRLTVT.

This clone was seen a few times. The V and J genes are TRBV6-5 and TRBJ1-5; TRBD1 matches at 7 bases. With 6 bases clipped from V and 6 bases from J, the junction kept 8 bases outside the gene matches. The germline V gene encodes CDR1 MNHEY and CDR2 SVGAGI. The CDR3 sequence is 14 residues long. The DNA of the CDR3 is TGTGCCAGCAGGCCAGGGGGTACGGGTCAGCCCCAGCATTTT. Protein sequence: CASRPGGTGQPQHF.

The gene calls are TRBV27 and TRBJ2-1; 9 bases map to TRBD2. V trimming: 0 bases; J trimming: 9 bases; junction bases outside the gene matches: 6. Germline CDR1 MNHEY, CDR2 SMNVEV (reference sequence). There are 15 residues in the CDR3. CDR3: CASSLSASGMVEQFF. The DNA for the CDR3 is TGTGCCAGCAGTTTATCGGCTAGCGGGATGGTTGAGCAGTTCTTC.

The chain employs TRBV29-1 and TRBJ2-3, with TRBD2 identical over 7 bases. This CDR3 has 14 amino acids. Germline-derived CDR1 and CDR2 are SQVTM and ANQGSEA. J was trimmed by 1 base and V by 4 bases; bases with no gene match: 5. CDR3 in DNA: TGCAGCGTTGGGGCTAGCGGACGCACAGATACGCAGTATTTT. This codes for CSVGASGRTDTQYF.

The chain joins TRBV14 to TRBJ2-1; no firm D call. V dropped 0 bases and J dropped 6 bases, with 12 bases sitting between them. CDR3 size: 15 residues. Germline V gene data show CDR1 as SGHDN and CDR2 as FVKESK. Here the CDR3 reads CASSQDLAFSNEQFF. CDR3 DNA: TGTGCCAGCAGCCAAGACTTGGCCTTCAGCAATGAGCAGTTCTTC.

The chain has TRBV5-4 and TRBJ2-7; D remains unclear. V was shortened by 0 bases and J by 4 bases, with 5 bases between the two germline ends. The CDR3 extends over 12 amino acids. Germline values: CDR1 SGHNT, CDR2 YYREEE (reference sequence). The CDR3 loop is CASSLDGYEQYF. The CDR3 bases are TGTGCCAGCAGCTTGGACGGGTACGAGCAGTACTTC.

This clone has more than one count but fewer than ten. The chain carries TRBV19 and TRBJ2-2, with D perhaps TRBD2 (6 bases). The CDR3 consists of 15 residues. In germline, CDR1 is LNHDA, CDR2 SQIVND (reference sequence). V was shortened by 9 bases and J by 0 bases, with 14 bases between the two germline ends. The CDR3 region is CASRGAATNTGELFF. DNA of the CDR3: TGTGCCAGCCGCGGGGCAGCCACGAACACCGGGGAGCTGTTTTTT.